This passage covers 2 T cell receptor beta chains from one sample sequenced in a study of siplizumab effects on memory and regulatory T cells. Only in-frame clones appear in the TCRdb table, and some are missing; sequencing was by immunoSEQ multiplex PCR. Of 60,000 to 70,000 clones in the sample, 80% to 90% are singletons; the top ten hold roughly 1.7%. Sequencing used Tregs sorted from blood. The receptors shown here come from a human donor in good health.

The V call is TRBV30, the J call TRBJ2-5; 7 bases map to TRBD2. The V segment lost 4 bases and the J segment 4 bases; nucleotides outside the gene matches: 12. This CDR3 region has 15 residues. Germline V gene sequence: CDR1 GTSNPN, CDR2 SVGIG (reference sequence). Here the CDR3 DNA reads TGTGCCTGGATCGTCCCAGGGAGGGAGGCAGAGACCCAGTACTTC. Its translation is CAWIVPGREAETQYF.

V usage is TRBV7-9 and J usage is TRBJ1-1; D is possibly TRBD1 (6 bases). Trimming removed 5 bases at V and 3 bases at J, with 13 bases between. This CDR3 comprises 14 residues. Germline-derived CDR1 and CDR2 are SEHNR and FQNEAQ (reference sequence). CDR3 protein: CASSQDRTDTEAFF. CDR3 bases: TGTGCCAGCAGCCAAGATCGGACAGACACTGAAGCTTTCTTT.